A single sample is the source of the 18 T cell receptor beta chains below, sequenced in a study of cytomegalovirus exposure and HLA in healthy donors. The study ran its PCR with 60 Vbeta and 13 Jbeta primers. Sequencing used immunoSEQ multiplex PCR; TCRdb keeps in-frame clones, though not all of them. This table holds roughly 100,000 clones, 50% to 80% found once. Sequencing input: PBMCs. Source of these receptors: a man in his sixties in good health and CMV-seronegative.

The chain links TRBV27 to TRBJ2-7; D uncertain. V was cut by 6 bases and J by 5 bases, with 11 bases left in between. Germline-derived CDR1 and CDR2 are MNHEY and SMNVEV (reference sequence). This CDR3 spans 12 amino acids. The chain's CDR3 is CASRRSINEQYF. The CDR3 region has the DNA TGTGCCAGCAGGCGATCCATCAACGAGCAGTACTTC.

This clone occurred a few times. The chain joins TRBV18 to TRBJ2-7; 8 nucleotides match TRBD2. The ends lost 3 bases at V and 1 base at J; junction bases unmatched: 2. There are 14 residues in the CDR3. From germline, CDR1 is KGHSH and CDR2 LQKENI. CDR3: CASSPGLVSYEQYF. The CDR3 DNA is TGTGCCAGCTCACCGGGACTAGTTTCCTACGAGCAGTACTTC.

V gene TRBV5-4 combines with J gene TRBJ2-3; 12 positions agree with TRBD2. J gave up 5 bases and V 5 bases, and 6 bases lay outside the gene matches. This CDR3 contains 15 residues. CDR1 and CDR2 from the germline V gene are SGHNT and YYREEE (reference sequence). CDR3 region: CASRHLAGGRDTQYF. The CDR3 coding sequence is TGTGCCAGCAGACACCTAGCGGGAGGGAGAGATACGCAGTATTTT.

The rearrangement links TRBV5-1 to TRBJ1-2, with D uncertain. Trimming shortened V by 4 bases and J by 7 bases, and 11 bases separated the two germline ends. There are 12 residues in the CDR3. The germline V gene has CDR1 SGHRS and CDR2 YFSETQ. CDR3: CASSADTGGYTF. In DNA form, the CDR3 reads TGCGCCAGCAGCGCCGACACTGGTGGCTACACCTTC.

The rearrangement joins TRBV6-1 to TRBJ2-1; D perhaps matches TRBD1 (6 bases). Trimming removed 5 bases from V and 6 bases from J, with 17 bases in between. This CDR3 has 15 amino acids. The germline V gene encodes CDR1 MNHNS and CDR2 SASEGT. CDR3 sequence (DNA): TGTGCCAGCAGTACAGGGCGTCTGGGGTCCAATGAGCAGTTCTTC. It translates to CASSTGRLGSNEQFF.

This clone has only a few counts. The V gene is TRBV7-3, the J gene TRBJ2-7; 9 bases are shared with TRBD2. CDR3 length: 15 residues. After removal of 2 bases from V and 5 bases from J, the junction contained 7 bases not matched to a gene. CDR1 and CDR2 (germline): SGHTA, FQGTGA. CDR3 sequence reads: CASSLGGGANNEQYF. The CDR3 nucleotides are TGTGCCAGCAGCTTAGGCGGGGGGGCCAATAACGAGCAGTACTTC.

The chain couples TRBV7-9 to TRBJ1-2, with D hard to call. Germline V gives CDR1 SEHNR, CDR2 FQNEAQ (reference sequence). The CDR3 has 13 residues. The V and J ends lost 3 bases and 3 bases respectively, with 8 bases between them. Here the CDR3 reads CASSFPGYYGYTF. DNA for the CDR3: TGTGCCAGCAGCTTCCCGGGGTACTATGGCTACACCTTC.

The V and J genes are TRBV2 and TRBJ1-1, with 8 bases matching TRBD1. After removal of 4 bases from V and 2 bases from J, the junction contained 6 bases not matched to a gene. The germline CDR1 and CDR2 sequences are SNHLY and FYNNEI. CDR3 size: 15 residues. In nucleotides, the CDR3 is TGTGCCAGCAGTGTCGACAGGGGCTTTAACACTGAAGCTTTCTTT. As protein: CASSVDRGFNTEAFF.

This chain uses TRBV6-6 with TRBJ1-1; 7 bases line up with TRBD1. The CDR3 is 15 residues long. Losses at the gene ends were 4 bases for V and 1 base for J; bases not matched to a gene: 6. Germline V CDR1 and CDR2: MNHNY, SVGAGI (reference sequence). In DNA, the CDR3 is TGTGCCAGCAGTTCCACCGGGACAGCGAACACTGAAGCTTTCTTT. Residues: CASSSTGTANTEAFF.

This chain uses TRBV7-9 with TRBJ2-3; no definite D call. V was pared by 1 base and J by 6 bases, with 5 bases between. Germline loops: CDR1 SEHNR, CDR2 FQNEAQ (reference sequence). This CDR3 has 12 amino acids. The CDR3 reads CASSLELDTQYF. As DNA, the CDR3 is TGTGCCAGCAGCTTAGAACTTGATACGCAGTATTTT.

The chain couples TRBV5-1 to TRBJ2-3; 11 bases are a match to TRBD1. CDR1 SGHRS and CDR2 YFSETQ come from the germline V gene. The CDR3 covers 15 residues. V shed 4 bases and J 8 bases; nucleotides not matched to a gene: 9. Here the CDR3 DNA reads TGCGCCAGCAGCCTCGGACAGGGGGCACGGGGTACGCAGTATTTT. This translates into CASSLGQGARGTQYF.

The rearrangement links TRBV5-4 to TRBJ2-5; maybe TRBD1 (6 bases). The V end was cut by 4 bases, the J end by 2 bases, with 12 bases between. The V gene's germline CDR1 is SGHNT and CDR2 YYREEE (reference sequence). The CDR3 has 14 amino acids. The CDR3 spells CASSTGQKQETQYF. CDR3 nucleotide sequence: TGTGCCAGCAGCACTGGACAGAAACAAGAGACCCAGTACTTC.

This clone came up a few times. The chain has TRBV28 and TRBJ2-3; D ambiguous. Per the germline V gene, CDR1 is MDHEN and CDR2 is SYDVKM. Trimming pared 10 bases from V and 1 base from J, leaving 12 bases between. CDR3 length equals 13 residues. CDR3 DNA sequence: TGTGCCATCAACCGTAGAGGCACAGATACGCAGTATTTT. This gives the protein CAINRRGTDTQYF.

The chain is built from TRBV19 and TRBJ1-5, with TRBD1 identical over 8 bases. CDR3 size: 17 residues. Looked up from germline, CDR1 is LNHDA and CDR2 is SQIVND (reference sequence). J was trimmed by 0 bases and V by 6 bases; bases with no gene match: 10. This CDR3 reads CASRTRGGQGSNQPQHF. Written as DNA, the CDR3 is TGTGCCAGTAGAACCCGGGGAGGACAGGGTAGCAATCAGCCCCAGCATTTT.

The CDR3 protein is CASSIRRESYEEQYF. As DNA, the CDR3 is TGTGCCAGTAGTATTCGGAGAGAATCCTACGAGGAGCAGTACTTC. V is TRBV19 and J is TRBJ2-7; D remains unclear. The ends were cut back, 3 bases at V and 7 bases at J, with 19 bases in the middle. The germline V gene encodes CDR1 LNHDA and CDR2 SQIVND (reference sequence). The CDR3 is made up of 15 amino acids.

CDR3 sequence reads: CASSLRGANTEAFF. CDR3 in DNA: TGTGCCAGCAGCCTCAGGGGGGCGAACACTGAAGCTTTCTTT. The V gene is TRBV11-1, the J gene TRBJ1-1; 7 bases agree with TRBD1. The V and J ends lost 5 bases and 1 base, in that order; junction bases with no gene match: 4. This CDR3 is 14 amino acids long. The germline CDR1 and CDR2 sequences are SGHAT and FQDESV (reference sequence).

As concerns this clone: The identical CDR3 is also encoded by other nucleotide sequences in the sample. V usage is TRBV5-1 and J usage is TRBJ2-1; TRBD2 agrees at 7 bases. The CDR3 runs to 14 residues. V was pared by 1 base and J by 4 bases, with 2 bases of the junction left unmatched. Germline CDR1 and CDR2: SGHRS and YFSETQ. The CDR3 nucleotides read TGCGCCAGCAGCTTGCGGGGGGATTACAATGAGCAGTTCTTC. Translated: CASSLRGDYNEQFF.

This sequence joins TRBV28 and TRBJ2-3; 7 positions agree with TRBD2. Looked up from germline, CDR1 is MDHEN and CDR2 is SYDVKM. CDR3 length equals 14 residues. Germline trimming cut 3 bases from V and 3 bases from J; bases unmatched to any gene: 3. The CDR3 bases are TGTGCCAGCAGTTTTGTAGCGGGTACAGATACGCAGTATTTT. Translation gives CASSFVAGTDTQYF.